The 19 T cell receptor beta chains below were found in one sample sequenced in a study of T-cell memory formation after mild COVID-19 (dated by TCRdb to about 2021). Library prep was done by 5' RACE. TCRdb names Illumina NovaSeq 6000 as the instrument used. TCRdb reprocessed the public reads (quality trimming at Q25 with fastp, clone calling with MiXCR) and kept in-frame beta chains. CDR3 protein sequences are deduplicated, and each keeps its most common genes and DNA. For this sample the table gives roughly 200,000 distinct CDR3 sequences, of which about 22% were detected only once. Together, the top ten hold about 23% of the sample. Specimen: PBMCs or a T cell subset sorted from them (not recorded which). The receptors derive from an adult woman who had mild COVID-19 (a few samples of this study predate the infection). The sample titles of this study are shuffled in the database, so cell type and time point are left out; the donor was told from shared clones.

The V call is TRBV25-1, the J call TRBJ2-1; D is unclear. The germline V gene encodes CDR1 MGHDK and CDR2 SYGVNS. This CDR3 has 10 residues. The V end was cut by 3 bases, the J end by 9 bases, with 3 bases between. CDR3: CASSEGEQFF. CDR3 nucleotides: TGTGCCAGCAGTGAGGGTGAGCAGTTCTTC.

This clonotype appeared a few times. The chain carries TRBV7-2 and TRBJ2-1, with 11 nucleotides matching TRBD1. Trimming cost V 4 bases and J 7 bases; bases outside gene matches: 15. The CDR3 length is 18 residues. Germline loops: CDR1 SGHTA, CDR2 FQGNSA. In DNA form, the CDR3 reads TGTGCCAGCAGCTCGGTTCCTTGGGCCGGGACAGGGGGGAATGAGCAGTTCTTC. This translates into CASSSVPWAGTGGNEQFF.

The CDR3 DNA reads as TGTGCCAGCAGTCCGGGGATGAGCTCCTACGAGCAGTACTTC. As protein: CASSPGMSSYEQYF. V and J are TRBV12-3 or TRBV12-4 and TRBJ2-7, with D possibly matching TRBD2 (5 bases). The CDR3 runs to 14 residues. V dropped 5 bases and J dropped 0 bases, with 11 bases sitting between them.

CDR3 amino acids: CSARGRNTGELFF. CDR3 DNA sequence: TGCAGTGCTAGAGGGAGGAACACCGGGGAGCTGTTTTTT. The rearrangement links TRBV20-1 to TRBJ2-2, with D unresolved. V lost 1 base and J lost 1, with 4 bases in between. The CDR3 extends over 13 amino acids. Germline-derived CDR1 and CDR2 are DFQATT and SNEGSKA (reference sequence).

This clonotype turned up a few times. The chain couples TRBV12-3 or TRBV12-4 to TRBJ2-7; D gene unclear. The ends were cut back, 2 bases at V and 6 bases at J, with 8 bases in the middle. This CDR3 has 12 amino acids. CDR3 in amino acids: CASSLRAPEQYF. The CDR3 DNA sequence: TGTGCCAGCAGTTTAAGGGCCCCCGAGCAGTACTTC.

This clonotype was recorded a few times. The rearrangement uses TRBV7-3 and TRBJ2-1; 8 positions agree with TRBD1. V shed 5 bases, J shed 2 bases, and the junction held 5 bases outside the gene matches. This CDR3 contains 15 residues. From germline, CDR1 is SGHTA and CDR2 FQGTGA. The CDR3 reads CASSPLDRAYNEQFF. CDR3 bases: TGTGCCAGCAGCCCCCTGGACAGGGCCTACAATGAGCAGTTCTTC.

This clonotype has just a few counts. The chain recombines TRBV7-9 with TRBJ2-7, with a possible D match to TRBD2 (6 bases). V lost 4 bases, J lost 2 bases, and 6 bases lay in between. CDR1 is SEHNR and CDR2 is FQNEAQ in the germline V gene (reference sequence). The CDR3 spans 12 residues. CDR3 amino acids: CASSSGAYEQYF. The CDR3 nucleotides read TGTGCCAGCAGCTCGGGGGCCTACGAGCAGTACTTC. Drawing the rest from reference TRBV7-9 and TRBJ2-7, the complete variable domain is DTGVSQNPRHKITKRGQNVTFRCDPISEHNRLYWYRQTLGQGPEFLTYFQNEAQLEKSRLLSDRFSAERPKGSFSTLEIQRTEQGDSAMYLCASSSGAYEQYFGPGTRLTVT.

In this sample, this clonotype turned up a few times. The rearrangement links TRBV29-1 to TRBJ2-2; TRBD1 matches at 8 bases. Germline CDR1 SQVTM, CDR2 ANQGSEA. This CDR3 has 13 residues. J gave up 1 base and V 7 bases, and 2 bases lay outside the gene matches. This chain's CDR3 is CSATGVNTGELFF. CDR3 DNA: TGCAGCGCGACAGGGGTGAACACCGGGGAGCTGTTTTTT.

CDR3 DNA: TGTGCCAGCAGTAATCAGGGGGCTAACGGGGAGCTGTTTTTT. It specifies CASSNQGANGELFF. V usage is TRBV27 and J usage is TRBJ2-2, with 8 bases aligning to TRBD1. This CDR3 is 14 amino acids long. J lost 7 bases, V lost 5 bases, and 6 bases had no gene match. The germline V gene encodes CDR1 MNHEY and CDR2 SMNVEV (reference sequence).

V usage is TRBV29-1 and J usage is TRBJ2-5; D is uncertain. V shed 1 base and J shed 5 bases, with 11 bases lying between them. Germline V CDR1 and CDR2: SQVTM, ANQGSEA. The CDR3 spans 13 residues. For the CDR3, the DNA is TGCAGCGTTGAAGTTCCGCCTTCGGAGACCCAGTACTTC. Protein sequence: CSVEVPPSETQYF.

The chain couples TRBV30 to TRBJ1-5; TRBD1 aligns across 12 bases. The CDR3 is 14 amino acids. Germline V gives CDR1 GTSNPN, CDR2 SVGIG (reference sequence). V lost 1 base and J lost 6; bases outside the gene matches: 1. CDR3: CAWSAGQGAQPQHF. The CDR3 DNA reads as TGTGCCTGGAGTGCGGGACAGGGGGCTCAGCCCCAGCATTTT.

The genes are TRBV19 and TRBJ1-1, with D hard to call. The CDR3 contains 12 residues. Germline V gives CDR1 LNHDA, CDR2 SQIVND (reference sequence). V lost 1 base and J lost 5, with 5 bases in between. The CDR3 spells CASSIGRTEAFF. The CDR3 DNA follows: TGTGCCAGTAGTATAGGGCGGACTGAAGCTTTCTTT.

This clonotype was counted only a few times. The chain recombines TRBV11-2 with TRBJ2-1, with 7 positions matching TRBD2. Germline lookup yields CDR1 SGHAT and CDR2 FQNNGV. V shed 3 bases and J 4 bases; nucleotides not matched to a gene: 9. The CDR3 is 16 residues long. This chain's CDR3 is CASSFTGAGLYNEQFF. The DNA for the CDR3 is TGTGCCAGCAGCTTTACGGGAGCGGGACTGTACAATGAGCAGTTCTTC.

This clonotype came up a few times. The genes are TRBV20-1 and TRBJ2-7; D might be TRBD2 (6 bases). Looked up from germline, CDR1 is DFQATT and CDR2 is SNEGSKA (reference sequence). Trimming left V 1 base short and J 4 bases short, with 14 bases between. CDR3 length equals 14 residues. The CDR3 coding sequence is TGCAGTGCTAGAGCCCCGGGAGACTTTTACGAGCAGTACTTC. Encoded protein: CSARAPGDFYEQYF.

CDR3 bases: TGTGCCAGCAGCTTAGTTACTAGCCGCGGCAATGAGCAGTTCTTC. The encoded protein is CASSLVTSRGNEQFF. The J gene is TRBJ2-1, the V gene TRBV7-9; D may be TRBD2 (6 bases). Trimming took 1 base from V and 6 from J, leaving 13 bases between them. Germline-derived CDR1 and CDR2 are SEHNR and FQNEAQ (reference sequence). This CDR3 comprises 15 residues.

This clonotype was counted a few times. The genes are TRBV9 and TRBJ1-2; D perhaps matches TRBD1 (5 bases). Germline V gives CDR1 SGDLS, CDR2 YYNGEE. The ends were cut back, 4 bases at V and 2 bases at J, with 12 bases in the middle. This CDR3 has 14 amino acids. The CDR3 nucleotides are TGTGCCAGCAGCCATGGTCCAGGGAACTATGGCTACACCTTC. As protein: CASSHGPGNYGYTF.

The chain joins TRBV11-2 to TRBJ2-7; 11 bases are a match to TRBD1. The CDR3 is 14 residues long. Germline V gene lookup returns CDR1 SGHAT and CDR2 FQNNGV. J lost 5 bases, V lost 1 base, and 1 base had no gene match. CDR3 in amino acids: CASSLGTGGDEQYF. The CDR3 region has the DNA TGTGCCAGCAGCTTAGGGACAGGGGGCGACGAGCAGTACTTC.

This clonotype was found a few times. The chain has TRBV5-5 and TRBJ1-1; D not certain. V was pared by 4 bases and J by 1 base, with 11 bases between. This CDR3 is 14 amino acids long. CDR1 is SGHKS and CDR2 is YYEKEE in the germline V gene (reference sequence). The CDR3 DNA sequence: TGTGCCAGCAGCGCCGGTTGGGGGAACACTGAAGCTTTCTTT. Its translation: CASSAGWGNTEAFF. Drawing the rest from reference TRBV5-5 and TRBJ1-1, the complete variable domain is DAGVTQSPTHLIKTRGQQVTLRCSPISGHKSVSWYQQVLGQGPQFIFQYYEKEERGRGNFPDRFSARQFPNYSSELNVNALLLGDSALYLCASSAGWGNTEAFFGQGTRLTVV.

This clonotype was counted a few times. The chain couples TRBV5-6 to TRBJ1-3; TRBD1 matches at 11 bases. The CDR3 runs 14 residues. The J segment lost 6 bases and the V segment lost 3 bases, leaving 2 bases of the junction unmatched. CDR1 and CDR2 (germline): SGHDT, YYEEEE. The CDR3 here is CASSSGQGANTIYF. The CDR3 DNA follows: TGTGCCAGCAGCTCTGGACAGGGGGCAAACACCATATATTTT.